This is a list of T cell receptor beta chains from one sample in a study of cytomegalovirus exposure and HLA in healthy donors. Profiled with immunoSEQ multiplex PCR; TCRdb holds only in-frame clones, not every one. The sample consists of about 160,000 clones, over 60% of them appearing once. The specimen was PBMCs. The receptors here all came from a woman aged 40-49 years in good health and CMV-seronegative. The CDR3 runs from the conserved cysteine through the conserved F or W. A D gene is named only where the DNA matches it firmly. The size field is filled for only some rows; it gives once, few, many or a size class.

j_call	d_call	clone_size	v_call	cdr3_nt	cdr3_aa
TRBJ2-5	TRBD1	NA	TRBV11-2	TGTGCCAGCAGCTTAGGGACAGGGTGGGAGACCCAGTACTTC	CASSLGTGWETQYF
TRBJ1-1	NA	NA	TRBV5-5	TGTGCCAGCAGCTTTCGAACAGGCCGGAACACTGAAGCTTTCTTT	CASSFRTGRNTEAFF
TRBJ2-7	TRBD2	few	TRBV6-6	TGTGCCACCGATAGCGGGGGGAACTACGAGCAGTACTTC	CATDSGGNYEQYF
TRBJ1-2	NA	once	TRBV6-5	TGTGCCAGCAGTTACTCGGCAGATCACTATGGCTACACCTTC	CASSYSADHYGYTF
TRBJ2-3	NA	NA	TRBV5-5	TGTGCCAGCAGCTTGGCCCAGGGCAATTTAGATACGCAGTATTTT	CASSLAQGNLDTQYF
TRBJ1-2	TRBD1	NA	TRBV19	TGTGCCAGTAGTGACCGGGACAGGGGGCCGCATGGCTACACCTTC	CASSDRDRGPHGYTF
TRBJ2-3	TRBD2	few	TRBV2	TGTGCCAGCAGTGGAGCTAGCGGGGTCACAGATACGCAGTATTTT	CASSGASGVTDTQYF
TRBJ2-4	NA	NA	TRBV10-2	TGCGCCAGCAGTGAGCAGGGCGGGGGCCTCAACATTCAGTACTTC	CASSEQGGGLNIQYF
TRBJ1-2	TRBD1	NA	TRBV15	TGTGCCACCAGCAGAACCCGACAGGGGCAGAACTATGGCTACACCTTC	CATSRTRQGQNYGYTF
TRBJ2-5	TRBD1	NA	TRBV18	TGTGCCAGCTCACCACCCGTGGGACAGAAACAAGAGACCCAGTACTTC	CASSPPVGQKQETQYF
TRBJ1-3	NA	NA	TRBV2	TGTGCCAGCAGCAACCAGGCCCGGAACTCTGGAAACACCATATATTTT	CASSNQARNSGNTIYF
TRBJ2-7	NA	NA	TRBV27	TGTGCCAGCAGAATAGACAATTCGGACAGCTCCTACGAGCAGTACTTC	CASRIDNSDSSYEQYF
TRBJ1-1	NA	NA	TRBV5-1	TGCGCCAGCAGCTTGTCCAGGGTGTCTAGTCTGAACACTGAAGCTTTCTTT	CASSLSRVSSLNTEAFF
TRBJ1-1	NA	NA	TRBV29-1	TGCAGCGTTGAAGAGGGGGGGACTGAAGCTTTCTTT	CSVEEGGTEAFF
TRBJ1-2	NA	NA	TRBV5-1	TGCGCCAGCAGAAAGGACAGTAACTATGGCTACACCTTC	CASRKDSNYGYTF
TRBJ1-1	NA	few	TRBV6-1	TGTGCCAGCAGCCCCCCCACCCGGTCCGCTTTCTTT	CASSPPTRSAFF
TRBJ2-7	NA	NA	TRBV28	TGTGCCAGCAACCCCCCGCAGGGTTCCTACGAGCAGTACTTC	CASNPPQGSYEQYF
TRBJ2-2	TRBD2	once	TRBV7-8	TGTGCCAGCAGCCAGACTAGCGGGGTCCGTGCCGGGGAGCTGTTTTTT	CASSQTSGVRAGELFF
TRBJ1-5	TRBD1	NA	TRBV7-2	TGTGCCAGCAGCCCAGTGGACAGGGACAATCAGCCCCAGCATTTT	CASSPVDRDNQPQHF
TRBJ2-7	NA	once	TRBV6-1	TGTGCCAGCTGTGAAGGGCAGGGGTACGAGCAGTACTTC	CASCEGQGYEQYF
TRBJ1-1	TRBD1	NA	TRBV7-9	TGTGCCCCGTCAGGGGGGCTAATGAACACTGAAGCTTTCTTT	CAPSGGLMNTEAFF
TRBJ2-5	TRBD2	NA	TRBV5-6	TGTGCCAGCAGCCACACGCGGGGGGGCCTTGAGACCCAGTACTTC	CASSHTRGGLETQYF